The sequence of this T cell receptor beta chain was determined in a study of blood T cell repertoires in COVID-19. The age range of participants was about 18 to 95 years, with residence in approximately 25 US areas. This CDR3 has 13 residues. Germline loops: CDR1 GTSNPN, CDR2 SVGIG (reference sequence). Trimming pared 2 bases from V and 4 bases from J, leaving 9 bases between. The protocol was immunoSEQ multiplex PCR, while the TCRdb copy is restricted to in-frame clones and leaves out a portion. The table has 170,000 or so clones, roughly 87% seen once. Sequencing was done on a sample of PBMCs or T cells enriched from blood (not recorded which). The receptor's source is a woman aged 50 to 60 who had recovered from COVID-19. This chain connects TRBV30 to TRBJ1-3; no firm D call. The CDR3 sequence is CAWSPWQGNTIYF. The DNA for the CDR3 is TGTGCCTGGAGTCCGTGGCAAGGAAACACCATATATTTT.